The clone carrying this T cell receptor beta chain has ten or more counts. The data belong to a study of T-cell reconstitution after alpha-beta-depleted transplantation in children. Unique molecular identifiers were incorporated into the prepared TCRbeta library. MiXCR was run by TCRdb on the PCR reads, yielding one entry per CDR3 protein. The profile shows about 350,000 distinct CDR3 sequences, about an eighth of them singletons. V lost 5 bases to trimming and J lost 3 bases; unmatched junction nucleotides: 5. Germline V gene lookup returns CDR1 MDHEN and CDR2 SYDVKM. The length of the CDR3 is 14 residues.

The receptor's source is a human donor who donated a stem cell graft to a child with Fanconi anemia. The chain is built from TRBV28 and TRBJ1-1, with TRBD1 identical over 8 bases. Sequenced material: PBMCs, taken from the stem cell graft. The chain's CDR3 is CASSGGQAYTEAFF. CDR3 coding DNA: TGTGCCAGCAGTGGGGGACAGGCCTACACTGAAGCTTTCTTT.